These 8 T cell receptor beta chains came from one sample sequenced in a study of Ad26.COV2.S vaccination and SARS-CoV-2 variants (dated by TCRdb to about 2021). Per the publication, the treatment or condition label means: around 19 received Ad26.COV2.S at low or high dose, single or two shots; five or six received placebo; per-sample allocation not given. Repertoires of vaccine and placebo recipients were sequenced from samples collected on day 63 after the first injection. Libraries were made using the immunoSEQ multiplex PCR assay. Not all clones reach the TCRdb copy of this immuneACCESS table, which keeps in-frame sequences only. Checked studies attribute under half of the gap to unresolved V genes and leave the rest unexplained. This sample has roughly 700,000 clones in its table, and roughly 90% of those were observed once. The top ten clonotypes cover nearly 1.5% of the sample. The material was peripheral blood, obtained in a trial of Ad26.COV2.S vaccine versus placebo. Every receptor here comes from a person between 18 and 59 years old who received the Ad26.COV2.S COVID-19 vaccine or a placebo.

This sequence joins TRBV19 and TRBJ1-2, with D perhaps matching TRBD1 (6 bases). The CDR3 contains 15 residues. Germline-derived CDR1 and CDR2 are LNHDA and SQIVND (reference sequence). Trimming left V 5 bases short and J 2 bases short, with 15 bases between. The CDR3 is CASSPDRQANYGYTF. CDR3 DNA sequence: TGTGCCAGTAGTCCCGACAGACAGGCCAACTATGGCTACACCTTC.

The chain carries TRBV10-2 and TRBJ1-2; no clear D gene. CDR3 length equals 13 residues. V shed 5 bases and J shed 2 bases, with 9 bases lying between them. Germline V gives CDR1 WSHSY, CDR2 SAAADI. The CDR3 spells CASSSPDNYGYTF. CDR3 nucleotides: TGCGCCAGCAGTTCCCCCGACAACTATGGCTACACCTTC.

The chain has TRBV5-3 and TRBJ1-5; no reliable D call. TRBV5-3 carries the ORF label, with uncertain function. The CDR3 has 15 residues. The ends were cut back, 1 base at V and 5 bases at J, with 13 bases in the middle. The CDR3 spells CARSLQGQEDQPQHF. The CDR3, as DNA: TGTGCCAGAAGCTTGCAAGGGCAAGAGGATCAGCCCCAGCATTTT.

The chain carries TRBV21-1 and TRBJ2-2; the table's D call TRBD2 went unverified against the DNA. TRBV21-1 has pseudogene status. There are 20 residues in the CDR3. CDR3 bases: TGTGCCAGCAGCAAATCCCGGACTAGCGGGAATCCCCCGAACACCGGGGAGCTGTTTTTT. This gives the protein CASSKSRTSGNPPNTGELFF.

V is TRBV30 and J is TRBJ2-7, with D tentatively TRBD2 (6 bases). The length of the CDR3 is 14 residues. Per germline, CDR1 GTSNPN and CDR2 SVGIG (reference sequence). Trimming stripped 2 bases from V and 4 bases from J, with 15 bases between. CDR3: CAWSTGEGVYEQYF. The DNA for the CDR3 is TGTGCCTGGAGTACGGGAGAGGGAGTGTACGAGCAGTACTTC.

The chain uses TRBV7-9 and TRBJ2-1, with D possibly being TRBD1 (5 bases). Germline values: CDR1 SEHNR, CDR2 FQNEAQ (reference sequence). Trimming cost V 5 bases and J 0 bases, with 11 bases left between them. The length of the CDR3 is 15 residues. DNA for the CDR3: TGTGCCAGCAGCCACGGACACAGCTCCTACAATGAGCAGTTCTTC. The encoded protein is CASSHGHSSYNEQFF.

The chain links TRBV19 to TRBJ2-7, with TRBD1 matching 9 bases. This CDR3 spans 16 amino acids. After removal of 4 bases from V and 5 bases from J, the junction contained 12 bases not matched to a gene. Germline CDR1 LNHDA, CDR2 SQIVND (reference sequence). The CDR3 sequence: CASSTGTGTGIHEQYF. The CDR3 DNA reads TGTGCCAGTAGTACGGGTACCGGGACAGGGATCCACGAGCAGTACTTC.

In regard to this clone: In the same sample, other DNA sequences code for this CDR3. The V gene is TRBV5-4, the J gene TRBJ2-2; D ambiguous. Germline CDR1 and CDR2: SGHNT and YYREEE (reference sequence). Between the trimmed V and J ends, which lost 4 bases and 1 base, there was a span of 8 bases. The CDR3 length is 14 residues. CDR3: CASSLRQNTGELFF. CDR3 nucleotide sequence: TGTGCCAGCAGCCTTCGACAGAACACCGGGGAGCTGTTTTTT. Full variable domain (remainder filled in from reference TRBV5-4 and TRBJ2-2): ETGVTQSPTHLIKTRGQQVTLRCSSQSGHNTVSWYQQALGQGPQFIFQYYREEENGRGNFPPRFSGLQFPNYSSELNVNALELDDSALYLCASSLRQNTGELFFGEGSRLTVL.